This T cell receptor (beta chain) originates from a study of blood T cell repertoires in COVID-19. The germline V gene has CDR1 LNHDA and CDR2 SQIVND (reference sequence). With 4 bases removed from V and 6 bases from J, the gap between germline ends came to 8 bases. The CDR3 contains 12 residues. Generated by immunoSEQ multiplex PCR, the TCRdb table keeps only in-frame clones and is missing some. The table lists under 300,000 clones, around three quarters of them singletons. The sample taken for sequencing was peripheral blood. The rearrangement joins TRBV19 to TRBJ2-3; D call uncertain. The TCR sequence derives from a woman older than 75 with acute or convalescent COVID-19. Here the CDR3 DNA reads TGTGCCAGTAGTACTTCTAGGGATACGCAGTATTTT. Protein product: CASSTSRDTQYF.